This TCR beta chain was recorded in a study of CD8+ T cells in alopecia areata. Study background: Treatment ran 6 to 18 months, with 6 months of follow-up afterward. The study's findings and limits: Having just one nonresponder leaves the connection between baseline CD8+ expansion and response unresolved.

Treatment here: oral pan-JAK inhibitor, 5-10 mg twice daily. CD4+ and CD8+ T cells were sorted from PBMCs. Extracted RNA was reverse transcribed, and the resulting cDNA served as sequencing template. TCRdb's table, derived via immunoSEQ multiplex PCR, lists solely in-frame clones and lacks some. The data contain around 200,000 clones, less than 65% of them singletons. In the case of this clone: What it binds is unknown.

Sequenced material: CD4+ T cells sorted from blood, taken at week 4, from a patient treated with tofacitinib. This receptor was obtained from a human donor with alopecia areata.

The chain's CDR3 is CSAGDNEQFF. The CDR3 region has the DNA TGCAGCGCGGGTGACAATGAGCAGTTCTTC. V and J are TRBV29-1 and TRBJ2-1; D not resolved. The CDR3 has 10 amino acids. Germline V gene data show CDR1 as SQVTM and CDR2 as ANQGSEA. Between the trimmed V and J ends, which lost 7 bases and 5 bases, there was a span of 6 bases.